This T cell receptor beta chain originates from a study of blood T cells in healthy people across ages. A sample-barcoded 5' primer and a J-beta primer mix were used in a second PCR of roughly 7 to 12 cycles. One entry per CDR3 protein results from TCRdb running MiXCR on the 5' RACE reads. This sample has 1,500,000 or so distinct CDR3 sequences, with roughly 60% found just once. Per sample, extraction of total RNA gave at least 5 micrograms in every case. This clonotype was seen a handful of times. Trimming cost V 9 bases and J 7 bases, with 19 bases left between them. The CDR3 is 13 residues long. Sequences were obtained from blood. The chain is built from TRBV12-3 or TRBV12-4 and TRBJ2-7, with D possibly matching TRBD2 (5 bases). This TCR was sampled from a man aged 18 to 30 in good health. The CDR3 reads CASTPTRAEEQYF. The CDR3 DNA reads as TGTGCCAGTACCCCGACGAGGGCGGAAGAGCAGTACTTC.